This passage covers 15 T cell receptor beta chains from one sample sequenced in a study of blood T cell repertoires in COVID-19. Sequencing was performed with immunoSEQ multiplex PCR; in TCRdb, only in-frame clones are kept and a portion is missing. The top ten hold under 30% of the sample, which has roughly 230,000 clones, roughly 83% seen once. Sequenced sample: peripheral blood. All receptors derive from a man aged 35 to 55 with acute or convalescent COVID-19.

The chain is built from TRBV12-5 and TRBJ1-1; tentative D call: TRBD1 (6 bases). The CDR3 covers 14 residues. V dropped 2 bases and J dropped 3 bases, with 10 bases sitting between them. Per the germline V gene, CDR1 is LGHNT and CDR2 is FRNRAP. The DNA for the CDR3 is TGTGCTAGTGGTTTGTTCCAGGGGTACACTGAAGCTTTCTTT. Protein sequence: CASGLFQGYTEAFF.

The chain uses TRBV11-2 and TRBJ2-3, with 7 bases matching TRBD2. The ends lost 3 bases at V and 8 bases at J; junction bases unmatched: 8. This CDR3 comprises 14 residues. CDR1 is SGHAT and CDR2 is FQNNGV in the germline V gene. The CDR3 spells CASSFDSSGRTQYF. The DNA for the CDR3 is TGTGCCAGCAGCTTCGACTCTAGCGGACGTACGCAGTATTTT.

The CDR3 is CASSLAKGTGVDEQYF. The CDR3 region has the DNA TGTGCCAGCAGCTTAGCTAAAGGGACAGGGGTAGACGAGCAGTACTTC. The chain uses TRBV7-9 and TRBJ2-7; TRBD1 aligns across 10 bases. The CDR3 runs to 16 residues. Per the germline V gene, CDR1 is SEHNR and CDR2 is FQNEAQ (reference sequence). The V segment lost 0 bases and the J segment 5 bases; nucleotides outside the gene matches: 7.

The chain links TRBV19 to TRBJ1-4; possibly TRBD1 for D (5 bases). The CDR3 consists of 12 residues. Germline CDR1 is LNHDA and CDR2 is SQIVND (reference sequence). Trimming cost V 5 bases and J 7 bases, with 8 bases left between them. CDR3 in DNA: TGTGCCAGTAGTGACGGGGGTGAAAAACTGTTTTTT. Residues: CASSDGGEKLFF.

The chain joins TRBV6-1 to TRBJ2-7, with D hard to call. V gave up 2 bases and J gave up 6 bases, with 11 bases separating them. CDR3 length equals 13 residues. Germline-derived CDR1 and CDR2 are MNHNS and SASEGT. CDR3 sequence (DNA): TGTGCCAGCAGTGAACGACTGGAGAGCGAGCAGTACTTC. This encodes CASSERLESEQYF.

The chain joins TRBV18 to TRBJ1-2, with a tentative D call TRBD1 (6 bases). The CDR3 has 19 amino acids. Germline values: CDR1 KGHSH, CDR2 LQKENI. Trimming cost V 3 bases and J 4 bases, with 27 bases left between them. CDR3 sequence (DNA): TGTGCCAGCTCACCTCCGTATCGACAGGCGGGGGGGAAGGCCTATGGCTACACCTTC. It is translated as CASSPPYRQAGGKAYGYTF.

This clone was counted a single time. The chain couples TRBV10-3 to TRBJ2-3; 8 bases match TRBD2. V shed 6 bases and J 4 bases; nucleotides not matched to a gene: 12. Germline V gene sequence: CDR1 ENHRY, CDR2 SYGVKD. The CDR3 runs 16 residues. In nucleotides, the CDR3 is TGTGCCATCAGACCTACGGCGGGAGGCGTGGCAGATACGCAGTATTTT. Encoded protein: CAIRPTAGGVADTQYF.

This clone is a singleton in its sample. This sequence joins TRBV5-4 and TRBJ2-2; TRBD2 aligns across 10 bases. The CDR3 contains 18 residues. Per germline, CDR1 SGHNT and CDR2 YYREEE (reference sequence). Trimming removed 4 bases from V and 4 bases from J; junction bases left unmatched: 13. CDR3 region: CASSRGSGTSAGTGELFF. DNA of the CDR3: TGTGCCAGCAGCCGGGGGTCGGGGACTAGCGCCGGCACCGGGGAGCTGTTTTTT.

This chain connects TRBV12-3 or TRBV12-4 to TRBJ1-6, with 7 positions matching TRBD1. There are 13 residues in the CDR3. The ends lost 4 bases at V and 10 bases at J; junction bases unmatched: 4. CDR3 region: CASSYDRDSPLHF. DNA of the CDR3: TGTGCCAGCAGTTACGACAGGGACTCACCCCTCCACTTT.

The V gene is TRBV15, the J gene TRBJ2-7, with 10 bases that match TRBD2. Germline V gene sequence: CDR1 LNHNV, CDR2 YYDKDF (reference sequence). The V segment lost 0 bases and the J segment 6 bases; nucleotides outside the gene matches: 11. This CDR3 has 17 amino acids. The CDR3 DNA follows: TGTGCCACCAGCAGAGATCCACCCCTAGCGGGAGCGGGCGAGCAGTACTTC. Residues: CATSRDPPLAGAGEQYF.

The rearrangement uses TRBV3-1 (or the pseudogene TRBV3-2) and TRBJ2-7, with TRBD2 identical over 9 bases. This CDR3 has 16 residues. The germline V gene encodes CDR1 LGHDT and CDR2 YNNKEL (reference sequence). The V and J ends lost 6 bases and 1 base, in that order; junction bases with no gene match: 10. As DNA, the CDR3 is TGTGCCAGCAGGCCCCGCCAGACTAGCGGATCCTACGAGCAGTACTTC. Its translation is CASRPRQTSGSYEQYF.

The table lists this clone with a count of one. The gene calls are TRBV5-1 and TRBJ2-1, with 8 bases that match TRBD2. This CDR3 contains 15 residues. Germline CDR1 and CDR2: SGHRS and YFSETQ. With V trimmed by 4 bases and J by 10 bases, 13 bases remained unmatched. The CDR3 reads CASSPPGLDGSEQFF. CDR3 sequence (DNA): TGCGCCAGCAGCCCCCCGGGACTAGACGGATCCGAGCAGTTCTTC.

As to this clone: Different DNA sequences within this sample yield the same CDR3. This sequence joins TRBV12-3 or TRBV12-4 and TRBJ1-5; TRBD1 matches 10 bases. There are 13 residues in the CDR3. Trimming removed 4 bases from V and 7 bases from J; junction bases left unmatched: 1. CDR3 amino acids: CASSWGQGQPQHF. In nucleotides, the CDR3 is TGTGCCAGCAGTTGGGGACAGGGGCAGCCCCAGCATTTT.

This clone appeared a few times. This chain links TRBV5-4 with TRBJ1-2; 9 nucleotides line up with TRBD1. Germline CDR1 reads SGHNT; CDR2 reads YYREEE (reference sequence). Trimming cost V 3 bases and J 8 bases; bases outside gene matches: 17. The CDR3 length is 17 residues. CDR3 DNA sequence: TGTGCCAGCAGCTCCGCAAGGGCTAGGACAGGGGAGGGAGGCTACACCTTC. This encodes CASSSARARTGEGGYTF.

The chain combines TRBV27 with TRBJ2-5, with 13 bases identical to TRBD2. The CDR3 sequence is 15 residues long. Germline assignment: CDR1 MNHEY and CDR2 SMNVEV (reference sequence). Trimming took 6 bases from V and 5 from J; bases not matched to a gene: 6. This CDR3 reads CASRTLAGGPETQYF. In DNA form, the CDR3 reads TGTGCCAGCAGGACACTAGCGGGAGGGCCCGAGACCCAGTACTTC.